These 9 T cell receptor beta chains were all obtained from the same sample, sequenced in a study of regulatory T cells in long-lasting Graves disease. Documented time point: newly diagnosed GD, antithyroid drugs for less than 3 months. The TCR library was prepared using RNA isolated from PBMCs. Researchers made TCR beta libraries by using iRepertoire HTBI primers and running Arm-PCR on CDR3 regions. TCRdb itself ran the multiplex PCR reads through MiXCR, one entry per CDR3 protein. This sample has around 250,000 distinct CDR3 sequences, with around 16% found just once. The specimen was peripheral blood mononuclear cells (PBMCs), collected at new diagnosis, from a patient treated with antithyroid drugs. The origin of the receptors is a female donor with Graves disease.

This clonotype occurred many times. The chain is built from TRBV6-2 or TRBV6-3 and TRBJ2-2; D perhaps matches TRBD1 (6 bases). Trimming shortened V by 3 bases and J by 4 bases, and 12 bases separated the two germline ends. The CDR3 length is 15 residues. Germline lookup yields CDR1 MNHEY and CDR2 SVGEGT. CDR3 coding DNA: TGTGCCAGCAGTTATTGGACAGCGGTCACCGGGGAGCTGTTTTTT. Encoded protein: CASSYWTAVTGELFF.

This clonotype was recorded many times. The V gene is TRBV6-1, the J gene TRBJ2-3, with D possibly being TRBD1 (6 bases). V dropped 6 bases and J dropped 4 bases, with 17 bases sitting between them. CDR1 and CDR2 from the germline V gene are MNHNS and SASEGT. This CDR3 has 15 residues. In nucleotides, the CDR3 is TGTGCCAGCAGGAGCGACAGGTTGGGGGCAGATACGCAGTATTTT. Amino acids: CASRSDRLGADTQYF.

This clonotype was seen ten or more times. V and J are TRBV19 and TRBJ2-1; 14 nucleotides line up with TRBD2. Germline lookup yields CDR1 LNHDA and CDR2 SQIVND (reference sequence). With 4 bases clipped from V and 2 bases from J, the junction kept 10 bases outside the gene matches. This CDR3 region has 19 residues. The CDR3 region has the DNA TGTGCCAGTAGTACCACGACTAGCGGGGGGGGGTCAGCCTACAATGAGCAGTTCTTC. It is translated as CASSTTTSGGGSAYNEQFF.

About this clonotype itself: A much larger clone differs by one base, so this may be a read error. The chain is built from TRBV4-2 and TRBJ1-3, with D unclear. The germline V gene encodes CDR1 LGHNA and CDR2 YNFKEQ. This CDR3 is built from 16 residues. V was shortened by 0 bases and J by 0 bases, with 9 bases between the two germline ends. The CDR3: CASSQEEAGSGNTIYF. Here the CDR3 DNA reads TGTGCCAGCAGCCAAGAGGAGGCGGGCTCTGGAAACACCATATATTTT.

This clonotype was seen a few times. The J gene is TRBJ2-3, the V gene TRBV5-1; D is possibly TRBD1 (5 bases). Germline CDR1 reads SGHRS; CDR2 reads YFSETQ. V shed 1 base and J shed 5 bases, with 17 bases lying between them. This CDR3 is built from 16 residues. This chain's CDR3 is CASSLSTSRAGDTQYF. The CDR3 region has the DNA TGCGCCAGCAGCTTGTCTACGTCCAGGGCAGGAGATACGCAGTATTTT.

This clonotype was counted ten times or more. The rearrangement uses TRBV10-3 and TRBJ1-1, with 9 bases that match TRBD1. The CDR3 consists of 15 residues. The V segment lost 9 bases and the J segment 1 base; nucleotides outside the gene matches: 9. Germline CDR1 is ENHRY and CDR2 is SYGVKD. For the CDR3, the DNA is TGTGCCATTGCCGGGACAGGGATATCGAACACTGAAGCTTTCTTT. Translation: CAIAGTGISNTEAFF.

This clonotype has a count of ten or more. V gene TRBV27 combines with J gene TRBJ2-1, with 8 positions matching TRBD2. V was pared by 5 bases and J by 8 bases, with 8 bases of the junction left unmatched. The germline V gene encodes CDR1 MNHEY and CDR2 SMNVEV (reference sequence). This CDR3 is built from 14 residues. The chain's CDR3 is CASSRSGSHDEQFF. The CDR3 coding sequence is TGTGCCAGCAGTCGGAGCGGGAGCCACGATGAGCAGTTCTTC.

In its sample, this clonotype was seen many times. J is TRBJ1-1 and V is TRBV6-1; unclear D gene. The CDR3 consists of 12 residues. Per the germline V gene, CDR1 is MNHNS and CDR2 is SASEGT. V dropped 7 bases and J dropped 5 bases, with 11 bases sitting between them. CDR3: CASTLGSTEAFF. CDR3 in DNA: TGTGCCAGCACCCTTGGGAGTACTGAAGCTTTCTTT.

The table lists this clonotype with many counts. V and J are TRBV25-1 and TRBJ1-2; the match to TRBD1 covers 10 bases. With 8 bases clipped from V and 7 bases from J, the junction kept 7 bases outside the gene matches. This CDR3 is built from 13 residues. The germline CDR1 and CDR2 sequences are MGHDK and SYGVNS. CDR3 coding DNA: TGTGCCAGCGCACGAGGGACAGGGGTTGGCTACACCTTC. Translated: CASARGTGVGYTF.